What follows are 2 T cell receptor beta chains derived from one specimen sequenced in a study of CD8 T cells in ankylosing spondylitis. TCRdb fed the 5' RACE reads into MiXCR, producing one record per CDR3 protein. This sample yields fewer than 400,000 distinct CDR3 sequences, of which about 14% are seen a single time; 1.1% belongs to the top ten. Sequenced input: blood, either unsorted or a sorted T cell fraction (not recorded which). These receptor sequences come from a male donor with ankylosing spondylitis or in good health (not recorded which).

The rearrangement uses TRBV7-2 and TRBJ2-3; D is unresolved. CDR3 length equals 12 residues. V was pared by 3 bases and J by 6 bases, with 7 bases between. The germline gives CDR1 SGHTA, CDR2 FQGNSA. The CDR3 protein is CASSFFLDTQYF. CDR3 DNA sequence: TGTGCCAGCAGCTTCTTCCTGGATACGCAGTATTTT.

This chain uses TRBV6-4 with TRBJ1-4, with TRBD1 as a possible D gene (6 bases). CDR1 is MRHNA and CDR2 is SNTAGT in the germline V gene. The V gene lost 0 bases and the J gene lost 14 bases, with 16 bases spanning the gap. The CDR3 runs to 14 residues. CDR3 sequence: CASSDSSRGGTLFF. As DNA, the CDR3 is TGTGCCAGCAGTGACTCGAGTCGAGGGGGAACGCTGTTTTTT.